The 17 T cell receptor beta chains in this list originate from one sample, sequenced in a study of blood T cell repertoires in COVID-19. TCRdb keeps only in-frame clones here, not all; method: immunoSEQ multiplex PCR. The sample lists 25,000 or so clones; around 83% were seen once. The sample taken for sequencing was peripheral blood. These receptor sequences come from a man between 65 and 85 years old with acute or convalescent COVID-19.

The CDR3 sequence is CASSLSRNYGYTF. DNA for the CDR3: TGTGCCAGCAGCTTGTCGAGAAACTATGGCTACACCTTC. This rearrangement joins TRBV7-8 to TRBJ1-2, with no clear D. Trimming left V 3 bases short and J 2 bases short, with 7 bases between. CDR3 size: 13 residues. Germline V CDR1 and CDR2: SGHVS, FQNEAQ.

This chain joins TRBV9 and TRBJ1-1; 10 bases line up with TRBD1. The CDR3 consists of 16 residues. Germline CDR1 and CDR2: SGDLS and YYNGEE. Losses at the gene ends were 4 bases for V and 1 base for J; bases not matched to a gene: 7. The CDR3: CASSPDGDRGNTEAFF. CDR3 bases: TGTGCCAGCAGCCCCGACGGGGACAGGGGGAACACTGAAGCTTTCTTT.

CDR3: CASNSGSYEQYF. Written as DNA, the CDR3 is TGCGCCAGCAATTCAGGGTCCTACGAGCAGTACTTC. The chain has TRBV10-2 and TRBJ2-7, with TRBD1 as a possible D gene (5 bases). V was cut by 7 bases and J by 1 base, with 8 bases left in between. This CDR3 is built from 12 residues. Germline CDR1 and CDR2: WSHSY and SAAADI.

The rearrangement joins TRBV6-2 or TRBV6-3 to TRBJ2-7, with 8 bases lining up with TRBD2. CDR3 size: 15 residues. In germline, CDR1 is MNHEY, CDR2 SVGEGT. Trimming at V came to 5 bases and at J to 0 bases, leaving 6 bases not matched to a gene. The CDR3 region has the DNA TGTGCCAGCAGTCAACTAGCGGTCCTCTCCTACGAGCAGTACTTC. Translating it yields CASSQLAVLSYEQYF.

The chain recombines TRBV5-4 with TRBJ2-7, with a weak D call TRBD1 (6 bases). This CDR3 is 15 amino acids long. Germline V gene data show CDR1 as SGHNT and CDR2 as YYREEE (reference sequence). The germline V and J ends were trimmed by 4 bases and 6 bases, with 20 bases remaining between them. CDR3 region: CASSPRLGTRGEQYF. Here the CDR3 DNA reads TGTGCCAGCAGCCCGCGCTTGGGGACACGGGGCGAGCAGTACTTC.

The CDR3 nucleotides are TGCGCCAGCAGCCGGCTAGCGGGGAACACCCAAGAGACCCAGTACTTC. Its translation is CASSRLAGNTQETQYF. The chain combines TRBV4-1 with TRBJ2-5, with TRBD2 identical over 9 bases. This CDR3 region has 16 residues. From germline, CDR1 is MGHRA and CDR2 YSYEKL. Trimming took 4 bases from V and 1 from J; bases not matched to a gene: 7.

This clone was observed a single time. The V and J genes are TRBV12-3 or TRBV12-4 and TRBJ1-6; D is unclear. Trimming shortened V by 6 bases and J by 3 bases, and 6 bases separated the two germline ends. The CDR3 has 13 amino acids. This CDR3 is CASREDYNSPLHF. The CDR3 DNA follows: TGTGCCAGCAGGGAGGACTATAATTCACCCCTCCACTTT.

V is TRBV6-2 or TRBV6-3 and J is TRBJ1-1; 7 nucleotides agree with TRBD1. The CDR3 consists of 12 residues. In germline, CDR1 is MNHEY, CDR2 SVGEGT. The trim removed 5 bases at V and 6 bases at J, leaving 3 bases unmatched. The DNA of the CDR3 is TGTGCCAGCAGTACTGGACAGGCTGAAGCTTTCTTT. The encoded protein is CASSTGQAEAFF.

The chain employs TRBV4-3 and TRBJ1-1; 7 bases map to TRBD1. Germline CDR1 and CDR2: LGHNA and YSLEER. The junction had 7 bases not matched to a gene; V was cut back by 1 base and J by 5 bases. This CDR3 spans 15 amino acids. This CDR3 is CASSQVGGGWTEAFF. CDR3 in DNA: TGCGCCAGCAGCCAAGTTGGAGGGGGCTGGACTGAAGCTTTCTTT.

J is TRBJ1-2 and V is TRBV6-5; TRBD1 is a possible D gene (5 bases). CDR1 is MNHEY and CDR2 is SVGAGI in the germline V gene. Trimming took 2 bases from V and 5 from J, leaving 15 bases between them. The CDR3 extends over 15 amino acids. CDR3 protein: CASSYQQDHLYGYTF. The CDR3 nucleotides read TGTGCCAGCAGTTACCAACAGGATCACTTATATGGCTACACCTTC.

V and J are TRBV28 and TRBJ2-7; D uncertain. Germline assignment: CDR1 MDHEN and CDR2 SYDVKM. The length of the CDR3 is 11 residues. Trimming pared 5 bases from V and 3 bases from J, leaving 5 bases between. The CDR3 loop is CASSENYEQYF. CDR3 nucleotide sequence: TGTGCCAGCAGTGAGAACTACGAGCAGTACTTC.

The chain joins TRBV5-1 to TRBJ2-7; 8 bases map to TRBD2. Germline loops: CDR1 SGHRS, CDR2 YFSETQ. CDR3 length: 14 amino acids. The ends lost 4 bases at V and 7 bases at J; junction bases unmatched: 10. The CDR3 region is CASSRAGELGEQYF. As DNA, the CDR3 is TGCGCCAGCAGCAGAGCGGGAGAGCTAGGGGAGCAGTACTTC.

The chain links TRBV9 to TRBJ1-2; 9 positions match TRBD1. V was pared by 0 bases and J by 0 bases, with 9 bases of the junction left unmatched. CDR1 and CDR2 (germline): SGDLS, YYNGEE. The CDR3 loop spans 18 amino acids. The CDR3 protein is CASSVGDRTGVPNYGYTF. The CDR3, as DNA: TGTGCCAGCAGCGTAGGAGACCGGACAGGGGTTCCTAACTATGGCTACACCTTC.

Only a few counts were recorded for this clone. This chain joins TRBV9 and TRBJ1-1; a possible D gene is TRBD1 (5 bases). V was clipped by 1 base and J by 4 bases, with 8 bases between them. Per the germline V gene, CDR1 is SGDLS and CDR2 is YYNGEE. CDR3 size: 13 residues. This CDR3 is CASSVLGGTEAFF. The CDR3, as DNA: TGTGCCAGCAGCGTACTGGGGGGCACTGAAGCTTTCTTT.

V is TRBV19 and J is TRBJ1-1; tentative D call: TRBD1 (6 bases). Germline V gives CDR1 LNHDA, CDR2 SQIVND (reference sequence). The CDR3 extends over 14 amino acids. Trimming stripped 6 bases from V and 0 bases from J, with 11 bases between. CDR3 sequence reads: CASSLTGMNTEAFF. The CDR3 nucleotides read TGTGCCAGTAGCCTTACAGGGATGAACACTGAAGCTTTCTTT.

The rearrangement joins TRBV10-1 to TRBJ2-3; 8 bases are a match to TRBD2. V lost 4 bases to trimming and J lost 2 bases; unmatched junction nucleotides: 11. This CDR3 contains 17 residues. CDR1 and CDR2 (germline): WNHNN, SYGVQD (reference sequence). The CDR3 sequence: CASSGAPGTSVTDTQYF. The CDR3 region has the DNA TGCGCCAGCAGTGGAGCCCCCGGGACTAGTGTCACAGATACGCAGTATTTT.

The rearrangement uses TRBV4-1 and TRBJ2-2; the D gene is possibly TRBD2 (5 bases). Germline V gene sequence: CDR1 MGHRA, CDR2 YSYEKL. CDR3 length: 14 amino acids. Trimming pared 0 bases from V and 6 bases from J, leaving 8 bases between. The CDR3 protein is CASSQELRAGELFF. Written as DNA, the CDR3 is TGCGCCAGCAGCCAAGAATTGCGGGCCGGGGAGCTGTTTTTT.